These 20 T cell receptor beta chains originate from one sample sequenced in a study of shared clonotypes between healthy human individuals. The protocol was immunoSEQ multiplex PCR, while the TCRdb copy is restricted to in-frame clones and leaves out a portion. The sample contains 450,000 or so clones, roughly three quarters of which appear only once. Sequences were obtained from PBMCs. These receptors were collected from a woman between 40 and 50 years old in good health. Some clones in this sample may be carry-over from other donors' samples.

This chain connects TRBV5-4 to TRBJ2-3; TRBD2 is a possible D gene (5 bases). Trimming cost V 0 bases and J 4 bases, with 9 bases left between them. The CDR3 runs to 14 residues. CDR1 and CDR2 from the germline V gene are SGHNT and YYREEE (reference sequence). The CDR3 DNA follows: TGTGCCAGCAGCTTGGGGCTAGCTGCAGATACGCAGTATTTT. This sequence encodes CASSLGLAADTQYF.

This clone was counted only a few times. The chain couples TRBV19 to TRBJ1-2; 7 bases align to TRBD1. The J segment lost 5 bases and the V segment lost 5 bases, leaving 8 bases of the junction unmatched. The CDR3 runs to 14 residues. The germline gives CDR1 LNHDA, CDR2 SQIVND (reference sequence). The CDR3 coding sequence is TGTGCCAGTAGTCGGGACAGCTCGGGTTATGGCTACACCTTC. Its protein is CASSRDSSGYGYTF.

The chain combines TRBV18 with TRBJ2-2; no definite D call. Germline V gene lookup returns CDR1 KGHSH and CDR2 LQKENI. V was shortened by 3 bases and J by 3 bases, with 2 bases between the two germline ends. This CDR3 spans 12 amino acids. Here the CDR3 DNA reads TGTGCCAGCTCACCCTACACCGGGGAGCTGTTTTTT. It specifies CASSPYTGELFF.

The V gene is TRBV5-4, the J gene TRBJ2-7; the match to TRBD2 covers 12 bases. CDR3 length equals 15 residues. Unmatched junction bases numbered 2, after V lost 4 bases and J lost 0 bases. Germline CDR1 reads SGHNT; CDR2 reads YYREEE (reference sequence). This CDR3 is CASSQTSGSSYEQYF. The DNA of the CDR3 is TGTGCCAGCAGCCAGACTAGCGGGAGCTCCTACGAGCAGTACTTC.

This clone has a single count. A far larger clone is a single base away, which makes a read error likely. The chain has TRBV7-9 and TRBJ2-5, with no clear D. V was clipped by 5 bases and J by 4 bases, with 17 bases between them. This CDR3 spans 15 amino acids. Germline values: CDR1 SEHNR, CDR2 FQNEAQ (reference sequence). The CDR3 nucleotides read TGTGCCAGCAGCCAACAAAGGGAATACCTAGAGACCCAGTACTTC. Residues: CASSQQREYLETQYF.

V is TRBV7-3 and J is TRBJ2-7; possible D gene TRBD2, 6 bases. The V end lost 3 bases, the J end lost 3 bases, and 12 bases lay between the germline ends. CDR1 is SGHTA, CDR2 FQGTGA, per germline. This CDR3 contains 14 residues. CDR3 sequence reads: CASSLGGPIYEQYF. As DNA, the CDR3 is TGTGCCAGCAGCTTGGGAGGCCCCATCTACGAGCAGTACTTC.

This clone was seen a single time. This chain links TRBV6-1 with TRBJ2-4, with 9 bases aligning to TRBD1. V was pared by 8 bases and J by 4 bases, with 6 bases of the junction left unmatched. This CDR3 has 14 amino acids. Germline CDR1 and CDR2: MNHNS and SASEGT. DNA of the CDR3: TGTGCCAGCGAGGCGGGGACAGGGAAAAACATTCAGTACTTC. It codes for CASEAGTGKNIQYF.

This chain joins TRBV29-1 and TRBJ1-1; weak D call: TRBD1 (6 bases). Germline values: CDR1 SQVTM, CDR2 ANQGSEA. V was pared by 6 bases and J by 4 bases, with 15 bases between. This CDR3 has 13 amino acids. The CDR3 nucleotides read TGCAGCGTCGGCAGGGGAGGCGGCACTGAAGCTTTCTTT. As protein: CSVGRGGGTEAFF.

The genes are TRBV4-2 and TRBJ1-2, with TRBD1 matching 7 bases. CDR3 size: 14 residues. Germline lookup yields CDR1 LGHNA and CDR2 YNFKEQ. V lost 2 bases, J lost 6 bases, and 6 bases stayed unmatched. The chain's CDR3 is CASSQPTGAHGYTF. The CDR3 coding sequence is TGTGCCAGCAGCCAACCCACAGGGGCCCATGGCTACACCTTC.

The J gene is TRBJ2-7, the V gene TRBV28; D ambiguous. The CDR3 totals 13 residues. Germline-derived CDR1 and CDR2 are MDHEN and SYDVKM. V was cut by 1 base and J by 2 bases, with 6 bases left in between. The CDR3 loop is CASSLSRPYEQYF. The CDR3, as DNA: TGTGCCAGCAGTTTATCCCGGCCCTACGAGCAGTACTTC.

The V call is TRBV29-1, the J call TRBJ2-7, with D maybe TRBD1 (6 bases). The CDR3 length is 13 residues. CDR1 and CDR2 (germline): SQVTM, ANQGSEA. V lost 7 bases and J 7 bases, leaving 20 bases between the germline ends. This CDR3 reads CSASLGTPAEQYF. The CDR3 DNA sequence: TGCAGCGCTAGTCTTGGGACACCGGCGGAGCAGTACTTC.

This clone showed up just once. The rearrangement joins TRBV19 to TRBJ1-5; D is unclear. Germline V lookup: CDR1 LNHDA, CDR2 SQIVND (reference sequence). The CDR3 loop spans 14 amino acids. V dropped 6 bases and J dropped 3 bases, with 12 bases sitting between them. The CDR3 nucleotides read TGTGCCAGTAGCATCCGGAGTGACAATCAGCCCCAGCATTTT. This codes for CASSIRSDNQPQHF.

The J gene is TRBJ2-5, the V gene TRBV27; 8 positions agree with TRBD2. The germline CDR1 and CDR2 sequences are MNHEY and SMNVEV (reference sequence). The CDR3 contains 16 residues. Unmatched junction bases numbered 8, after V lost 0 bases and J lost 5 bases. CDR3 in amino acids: CASSLSVREAGETQYF. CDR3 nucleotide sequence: TGTGCCAGCAGTTTATCGGTGCGGGAGGCTGGTGAGACCCAGTACTTC.

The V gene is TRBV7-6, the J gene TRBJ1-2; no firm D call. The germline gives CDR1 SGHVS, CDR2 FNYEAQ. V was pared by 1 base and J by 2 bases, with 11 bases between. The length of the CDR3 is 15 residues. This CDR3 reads CASSLGRGGNYGYTF. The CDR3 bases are TGTGCCAGCAGCTTAGGGAGAGGAGGAAACTATGGCTACACCTTC.

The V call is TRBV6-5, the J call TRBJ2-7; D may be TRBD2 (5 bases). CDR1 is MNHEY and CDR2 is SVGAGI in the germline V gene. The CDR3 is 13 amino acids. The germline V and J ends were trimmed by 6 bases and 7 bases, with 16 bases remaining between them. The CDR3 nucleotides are TGTGCCAGCAGCCCAGCGGACTTAGGAGAGCAGTACTTC. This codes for CASSPADLGEQYF.

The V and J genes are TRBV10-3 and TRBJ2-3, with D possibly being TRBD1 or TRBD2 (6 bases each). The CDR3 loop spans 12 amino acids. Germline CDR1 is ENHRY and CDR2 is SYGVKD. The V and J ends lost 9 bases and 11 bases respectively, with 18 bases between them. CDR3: CAMGGVEQEQYF. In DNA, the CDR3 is TGTGCCATGGGGGGCGTAGAGCAAGAGCAGTATTTT.

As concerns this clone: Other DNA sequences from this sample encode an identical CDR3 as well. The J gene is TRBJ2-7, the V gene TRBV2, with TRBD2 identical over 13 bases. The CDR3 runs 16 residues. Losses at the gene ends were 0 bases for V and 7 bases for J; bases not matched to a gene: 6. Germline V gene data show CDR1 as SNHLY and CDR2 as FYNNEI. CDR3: CASSEAGLAGAGEQYF. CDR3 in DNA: TGTGCCAGCAGTGAAGCCGGACTAGCGGGAGCGGGAGAGCAGTACTTC.

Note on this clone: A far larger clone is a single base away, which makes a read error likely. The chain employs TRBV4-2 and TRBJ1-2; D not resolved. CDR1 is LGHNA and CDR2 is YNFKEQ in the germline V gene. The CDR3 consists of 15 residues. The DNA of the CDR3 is TGTGCCAGTAGCCAAGATCTTCACCTTAACTATGGCTACACCTTC. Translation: CASSQDLHLNYGYTF.

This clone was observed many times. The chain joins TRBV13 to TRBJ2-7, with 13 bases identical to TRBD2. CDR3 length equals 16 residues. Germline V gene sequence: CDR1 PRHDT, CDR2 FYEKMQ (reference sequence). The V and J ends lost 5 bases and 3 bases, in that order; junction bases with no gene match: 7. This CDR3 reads CASSPGLAGPSYEQYF. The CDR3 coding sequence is TGTGCCAGCAGCCCGGGACTAGCGGGACCAAGCTACGAGCAGTACTTC.

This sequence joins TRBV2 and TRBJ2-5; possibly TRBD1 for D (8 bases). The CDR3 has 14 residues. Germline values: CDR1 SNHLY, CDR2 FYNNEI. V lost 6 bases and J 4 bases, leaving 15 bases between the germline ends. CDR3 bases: TGTGCCAGCAGCAGCGGGACAGGAGGAGAGACCCAGTACTTC. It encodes CASSSGTGGETQYF. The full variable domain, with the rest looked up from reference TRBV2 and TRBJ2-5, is EPEVTQTPSHQVTQMGQEVILRCVPISNHLYFYWYRQILGQKVEFLVSFYNNEISEKSEIFDDQFSVERPDGSNFTLKIRSTKLEDSAMYFCASSSGTGGETQYFGPGTRLLVL.